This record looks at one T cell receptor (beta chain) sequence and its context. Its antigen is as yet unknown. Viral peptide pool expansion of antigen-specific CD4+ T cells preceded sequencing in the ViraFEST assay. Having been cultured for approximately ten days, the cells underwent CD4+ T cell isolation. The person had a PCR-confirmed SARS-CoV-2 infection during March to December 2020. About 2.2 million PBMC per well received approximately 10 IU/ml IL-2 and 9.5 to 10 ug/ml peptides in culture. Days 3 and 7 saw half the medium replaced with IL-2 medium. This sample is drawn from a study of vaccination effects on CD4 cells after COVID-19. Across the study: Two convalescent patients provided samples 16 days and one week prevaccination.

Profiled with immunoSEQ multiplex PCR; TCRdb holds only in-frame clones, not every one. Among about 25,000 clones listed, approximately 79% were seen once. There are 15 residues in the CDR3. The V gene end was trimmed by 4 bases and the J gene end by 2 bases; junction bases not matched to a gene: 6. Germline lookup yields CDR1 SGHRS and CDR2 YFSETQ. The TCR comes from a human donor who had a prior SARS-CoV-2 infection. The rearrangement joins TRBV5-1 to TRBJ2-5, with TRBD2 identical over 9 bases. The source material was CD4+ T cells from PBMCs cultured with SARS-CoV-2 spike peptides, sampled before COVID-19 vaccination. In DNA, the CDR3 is TGCGCCAGCAGCCTGTCTAGCGGGACTCAAGAGACCCAGTACTTC. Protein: CASSLSSGTQETQYF.